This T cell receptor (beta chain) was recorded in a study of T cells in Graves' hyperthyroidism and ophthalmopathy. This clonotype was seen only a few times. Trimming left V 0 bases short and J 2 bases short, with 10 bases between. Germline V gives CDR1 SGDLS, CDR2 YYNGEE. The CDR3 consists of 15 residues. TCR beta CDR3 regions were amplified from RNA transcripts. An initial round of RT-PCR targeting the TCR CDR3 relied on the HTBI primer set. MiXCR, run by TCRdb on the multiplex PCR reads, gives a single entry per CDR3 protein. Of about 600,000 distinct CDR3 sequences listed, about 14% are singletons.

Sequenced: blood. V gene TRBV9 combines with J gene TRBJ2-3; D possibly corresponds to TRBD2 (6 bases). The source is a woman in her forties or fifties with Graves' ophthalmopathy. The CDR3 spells CASSVVERATDTQYF. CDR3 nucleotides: TGTGCCAGCAGCGTAGTGGAGCGGGCCACAGATACGCAGTATTTT. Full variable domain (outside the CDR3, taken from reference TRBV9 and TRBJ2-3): DSGVTQTPKHLITATGQRVTLRCSPRSGDLSVYWYQQSLDQGLQFLIQYYNGEERAKGNILERFSAQQFPDLHSELNLSSLELGDSALYFCASSVVERATDTQYFGPGTRLTVL.